This T cell receptor beta chain stems from a study of T-cell memory formation after mild COVID-19. Study details: Across donors, TCR clusters were largely donor specific. The study's findings and limits: Some clones that responded turned up in pre-infection memory, which suggests that cross-reactive memory joined in. A second wave of clones peaked on day 37, and their SARS-CoV-2 specificity went unconfirmed.

V was cut by 0 bases and J by 9 bases, with 15 bases left in between. The CDR3 runs to 16 residues. The germline CDR1 and CDR2 sequences are LNHNV and YYDKDF (reference sequence). The table lists this clonotype with a few counts. The antigen is unknown. Each CDR3 protein is one row after TCRdb ran MiXCR on the 5' RACE reads. Altogether 150,000 to 200,000 distinct CDR3 sequences are present, around 21% being singletons, with the ten largest covering about 23%. Sequenced: PBMCs or a T cell subset sorted from them (not recorded which). The TCR sequence derives from an adult woman who had mild COVID-19 (a few samples of this study predate the infection). Cell type and time point are not known. The chain joins TRBV15 to TRBJ1-6; D is unresolved. CDR3 amino acids: CATSRDKGPILSPLHF. The CDR3 nucleotides read TGTGCCACCAGCAGAGATAAAGGGCCGATCCTTTCACCCCTCCACTTT.